This T cell receptor (beta chain) was identified during a study of response to subunit inactivated influenza vaccine. General observations from the study: The authors proposed limited new T cell recruitment per seasonal influenza vaccination.

Germline V CDR1 and CDR2: MNHEY, SMNVEV (reference sequence). V was pared by 3 bases and J by 7 bases, with 12 bases between. The CDR3 is 13 amino acids. A single record per CDR3 protein comes from TCRdb applying MiXCR to the RT-PCR reads. Of 590,000 or so distinct CDR3 sequences in the sample, around 15% were seen once. This clonotype appeared a few times. The antigen is undetermined. The chain has TRBV27 and TRBJ2-5; D might be TRBD1 (6 bases). The origin of this receptor is a man in his fifties or sixties who received an inactivated influenza vaccine. The sample was PBMCs from blood, taken 14 to 15 days before vaccination. The CDR3, as DNA: TGTGCCAGCAGTTTTGGGGGCGGCGCGACCCAGTACTTC. Amino acid sequence: CASSFGGGATQYF.